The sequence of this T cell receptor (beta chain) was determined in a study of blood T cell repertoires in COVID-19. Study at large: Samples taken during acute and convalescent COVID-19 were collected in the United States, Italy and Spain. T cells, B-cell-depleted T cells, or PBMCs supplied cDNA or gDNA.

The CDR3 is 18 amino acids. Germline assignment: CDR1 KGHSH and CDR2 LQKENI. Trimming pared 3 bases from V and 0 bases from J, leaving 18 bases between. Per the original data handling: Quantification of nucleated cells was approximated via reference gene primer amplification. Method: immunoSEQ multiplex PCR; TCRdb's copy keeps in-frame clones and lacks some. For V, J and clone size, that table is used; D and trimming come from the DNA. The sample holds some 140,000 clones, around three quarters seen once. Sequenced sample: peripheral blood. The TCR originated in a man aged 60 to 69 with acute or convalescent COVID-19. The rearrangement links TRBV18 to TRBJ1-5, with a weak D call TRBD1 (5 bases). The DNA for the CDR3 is TGTGCCAGCTCACCTCGGGATGGGGGGATATATAGCAATCAGCCCCAGCATTTT. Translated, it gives CASSPRDGGIYSNQPQHF.